A single sample is the source of the 26 T cell receptor beta chains below, sequenced in a study of T cells in Graves' hyperthyroidism and ophthalmopathy. Amplified TCR beta CDR3 regions derived from RNA transcripts. An initial round of RT-PCR targeting the TCR CDR3 relied on the HTBI primer set. One entry per CDR3 protein, called by TCRdb with MiXCR from the multiplex PCR reads. The sample contains 450,000 to 550,000 distinct CDR3 sequences, roughly 25% of which appear only once. The sample comprised blood. These receptors all come from a woman between 25 and 40 years old with Graves' ophthalmopathy.

On this clonotype: Sequence at one end of the junction differs from germline and may be a read error. This sequence joins TRBV6-1 and TRBJ1-5; 7 bases are shared with TRBD1. This CDR3 has 16 amino acids. Looked up from germline, CDR1 is MNHNS and CDR2 is SASEGT. The CDR3 spells CASTITDRAVNQPLHF. The CDR3 DNA sequence: TGTGCCAGCACCATCACTGACAGGGCGGTCAATCAGCCCCTGCACTTT.

This clonotype was seen only a few times. With a much larger clone just one base away, this may be a read error. V usage is TRBV7-8 and J usage is TRBJ2-2, with D perhaps TRBD1 or TRBD2 (6 bases each). The CDR3 covers 17 residues. The germline V gene has CDR1 SGHVS and CDR2 FQNEAQ. The CDR3 loop reads CASSRRGRVANTGELCF. CDR3 nucleotide sequence: TGTGCCAGCAGCAGACGGGGGCGGGTCGCGAACACCGGGGAGCTGTGTTTT.

This clonotype was found many times. This rearrangement joins TRBV6-5 to TRBJ2-7; D unclear. CDR3 length: 15 residues. Germline lookup yields CDR1 MNHEY and CDR2 SVGAGI. V lost 7 bases and J 5 bases, leaving 21 bases between the germline ends. As DNA, the CDR3 is TGTGCCAGCACCGGAAGGTTTTTAGGAGACGACGAGCAGTACTTC. Protein sequence: CASTGRFLGDDEQYF.

This clonotype was seen ten or more times. The chain carries TRBV20-1 and TRBJ1-2; 8 nucleotides agree with TRBD1. The CDR3 runs 15 residues. Per germline, CDR1 DFQATT and CDR2 SNEGSKA (reference sequence). Germline trimming cut 4 bases from V and 5 bases from J; bases unmatched to any gene: 12. The CDR3 is CSATPIGQGSYGYTF. As DNA, the CDR3 is TGCAGTGCTACTCCAATAGGACAGGGAAGTTATGGCTACACCTTC.

V is TRBV28 and J is TRBJ2-7, with TRBD1 matching 7 bases. J was trimmed by 0 bases and V by 5 bases; bases with no gene match: 10. This CDR3 has 16 residues. Germline V gene sequence: CDR1 MDHEN, CDR2 SYDVKM. CDR3 region: CASSGNRDSSSYEQYF. In DNA, the CDR3 is TGTGCCAGCAGTGGAAACCGGGACAGCAGCTCCTACGAGCAGTACTTC.

This sequence joins TRBV18 and TRBJ2-7, with a possible D match to TRBD2 (6 bases). Trimming removed 5 bases from V and 6 bases from J, with 17 bases in between. Germline lookup yields CDR1 KGHSH and CDR2 LQKENI. This CDR3 spans 14 amino acids. CDR3 in amino acids: CASSSRGRDSEQYF. Here the CDR3 DNA reads TGTGCCAGCTCATCGCGGGGCAGGGACTCCGAGCAGTACTTC.

The chain links TRBV28 to TRBJ2-2; D assignment may be TRBD1 or TRBD2 (6 bases each). The CDR3 is made up of 14 amino acids. Germline V gene sequence: CDR1 MDHEN, CDR2 SYDVKM. Trimming stripped 6 bases from V and 4 bases from J, with 12 bases between. This chain's CDR3 is CASSEGGPTGELFF. The CDR3, as DNA: TGTGCCAGCAGCGAAGGGGGGCCCACCGGGGAGCTGTTTTTT.

This chain joins TRBV25-1 and TRBJ1-3; 7 positions match TRBD1. V dropped 4 bases and J dropped 2; count of bases not matched to a gene: 5. This CDR3 contains 15 residues. Per germline, CDR1 MGHDK and CDR2 SYGVNS. Written as DNA, the CDR3 is TGTGCCAGCAGTGCCCCAGGGGGTCCTGGAAACACCATATATTTT. Its protein is CASSAPGGPGNTIYF.

This clonotype appeared many times. V is TRBV20-1 and J is TRBJ1-2; D gene ambiguous. V was pared by 0 bases and J by 5 bases, with 16 bases between. The CDR3 runs to 15 residues. Germline V CDR1 and CDR2: DFQATT, SNEGSKA (reference sequence). The DNA of the CDR3 is TGCAGTGCTAGAGATACGGAGGGTGAAAGGTATGGCTACACCTTC. Protein product: CSARDTEGERYGYTF.

This clonotype was seen many times. This chain uses TRBV7-2 with TRBJ1-2, with unresolved D. The germline V gene encodes CDR1 SGHTA and CDR2 FQGNSA. This CDR3 has 14 amino acids. Trimming removed 5 bases at V and 6 bases at J, with 16 bases between. DNA of the CDR3: TGTGCCAGCAGCCCCGACCCCTTTCTCCATGGCTACACCTTC. This codes for CASSPDPFLHGYTF.

In its sample, this clonotype was seen many times. The chain is built from TRBV12-3 or TRBV12-4 and TRBJ2-7; the D is unclear. The CDR3 sequence is 13 residues long. Trimming removed 3 bases from V and 2 bases from J, with 8 bases in between. The CDR3, as DNA: TGTGCCAGCAGTTTTAGTACGGCCTACGAGCAGTACTTC. Amino acids: CASSFSTAYEQYF.

The chain is built from TRBV6-1 and TRBJ2-7; unclear D gene. Per germline, CDR1 MNHNS and CDR2 SASEGT. Deletions cut 4 bases from V and 2 bases from J, with 12 bases between. CDR3 length equals 14 residues. CDR3 region: CASSALGNTYEQYF. In DNA form, the CDR3 reads TGTGCCAGCAGTGCCTTGGGCAACACCTACGAGCAGTACTTC.

The CDR3 DNA follows: TGCGCCAGCAGGGGGGCAGGACAGATGAACACCGGGGAGCTGTTTTTT. It codes for CASRGAGQMNTGELFF. This chain links TRBV5-1 with TRBJ2-2; tentatively, D is TRBD1 (6 bases). V lost 5 bases to trimming and J lost 1 base, with 15 bases between them. CDR3 length: 16 residues. Germline values: CDR1 SGHRS, CDR2 YFSETQ.

The gene calls are TRBV5-6 and TRBJ2-4; the D gene could be TRBD1 or TRBD2 (5 bases each). The germline V and J ends were trimmed by 4 bases and 1 base, with 12 bases remaining between them. This CDR3 is 15 amino acids long. CDR1 SGHDT and CDR2 YYEEEE come from the germline V gene. This CDR3 reads CASSTVRDAKNIQYF. In nucleotides, the CDR3 is TGTGCCAGCAGCACCGTCAGGGACGCCAAAAACATTCAGTACTTC.

This clonotype has at least ten counts. The chain couples TRBV19 to TRBJ1-1, with D unresolved. CDR1 LNHDA and CDR2 SQIVND come from the germline V gene (reference sequence). The CDR3 has 13 residues. V shed 11 bases and J shed 1 base, with 14 bases lying between them. The CDR3 reads CAAGRLGNTEAFF. The CDR3 nucleotides are TGTGCCGCCGGGAGGTTGGGGAACACTGAAGCTTTCTTT. The full variable domain, its missing parts supplied by reference TRBV19 and TRBJ1-1, is DGGITQSPKYLFRKEGQNVTLSCEQNLNHDAMYWYRQDPGQGLRLIYYSQIVNDFQKGDIAEGYSVSREKKESFPLTVTSAQKNPTAFYLCAAGRLGNTEAFFGQGTRLTVV.

The sample holds many counts of this clonotype. The chain carries TRBV5-1 and TRBJ2-7; 11 positions agree with TRBD2. The CDR3 covers 17 residues. CDR1 SGHRS and CDR2 YFSETQ come from the germline V gene. Trimming removed 4 bases from V and 0 bases from J; junction bases left unmatched: 9. For the CDR3, the DNA is TGCGCCAGCAGCCCGGGGCCTAGCGGGGGGCCCTCCTACGAGCAGTACTTC. This gives the protein CASSPGPSGGPSYEQYF. Full variable domain (outside the CDR3, taken from reference TRBV5-1 and TRBJ2-7): KAGVTQTPRYLIKTRGQQVTLSCSPISGHRSVSWYQQTPGQGLQFLFEYFSETQRNKGNFPGRFSGRQFSNSRSEMNVSTLELGDSALYLCASSPGPSGGPSYEQYFGPGTRLTVT.

This clonotype was recorded only once. This chain connects TRBV6-1 to TRBJ1-2; 9 nucleotides agree with TRBD1. Unmatched junction bases numbered 10, after V lost 8 bases and J lost 3 bases. The CDR3 consists of 15 residues. Per the germline V gene, CDR1 is MNHNS and CDR2 is SASEGT. The CDR3 sequence is CASSRRDRADYGYTF. The CDR3 DNA sequence: TGTGCCAGCTCCCGCCGGGACAGGGCGGACTATGGCTACACCTTC.

DNA of the CDR3: TGTGCCAGCAGTTTAGGGACCGGTCTGAGGGGCTACGAGCAGTACTTC. This sequence encodes CASSLGTGLRGYEQYF. The chain combines TRBV28 with TRBJ2-7; D might be TRBD1 or TRBD2, each matching 5 bases. V dropped 2 bases and J dropped 3 bases, with 17 bases sitting between them. CDR1 and CDR2 (germline): MDHEN, SYDVKM. This CDR3 spans 16 amino acids.

This clonotype has at least ten counts. This rearrangement joins TRBV28 to TRBJ2-7; 7 bases match TRBD1. Germline trimming cut 6 bases from V and 2 bases from J; bases unmatched to any gene: 7. The CDR3 length is 14 residues. CDR1 is MDHEN and CDR2 is SYDVKM in the germline V gene. The CDR3 here is CASRIGGQPYEQYF. In nucleotides, the CDR3 is TGTGCCAGCAGAATAGGGGGACAGCCCTACGAGCAGTACTTC.

Many counts were recorded for this clonotype. The rearrangement joins TRBV12-3 or TRBV12-4 to TRBJ2-6; D remains ambiguous. The V end lost 6 bases, the J end lost 0 bases, and 3 bases lay between the germline ends. The length of the CDR3 is 13 residues. CDR3 nucleotides: TGTGCCAGCAGCTTCTCTGGGGCCAACGTCCTGACTTTC. Residues: CASSFSGANVLTF.

The chain combines TRBV2 with TRBJ1-1; 10 nucleotides line up with TRBD1. V shed 7 bases, J shed 8 bases, and the junction held 10 bases outside the gene matches. Germline V gene data show CDR1 as SNHLY and CDR2 as FYNNEI. The CDR3 extends over 14 amino acids. The CDR3 region is CASTLTSDRGEAFF. The CDR3 DNA is TGTGCCAGCACTCTAACCTCGGACAGGGGGGAAGCTTTCTTT.

The V and J genes are TRBV5-1 and TRBJ2-7, with 15 bases lining up with TRBD2. Germline lookup yields CDR1 SGHRS and CDR2 YFSETQ. The CDR3 has 15 residues. V shed 4 bases, J shed 6 bases, and the junction held 5 bases outside the gene matches. CDR3 sequence (DNA): TGCGCCAGCAGCCGGACTAGCGGGGGGGACGTCGAGCAGTACTTC. This gives the protein CASSRTSGGDVEQYF.

In the case of this clonotype: It may be a read error: a sequence one base away is much more abundant. The chain combines TRBV10-3 with TRBJ1-5; D is undetermined. This CDR3 is built from 14 residues. Germline CDR1 ENHRY, CDR2 SYGVKD. The CDR3 sequence is CAIRWGLSNQPQRF. For the CDR3, the DNA is TGTGCCATCAGATGGGGATTGAGCAATCAGCCCCAGCGTTTT.

This clonotype was seen more than once but under ten times. V is TRBV3-1 and J is TRBJ2-7, with D possibly TRBD2 on 6 matching bases. Trimming left V 4 bases short and J 6 bases short, with 10 bases between. The CDR3 length is 12 residues. Per germline, CDR1 LGHDT and CDR2 YNNKEL (reference sequence). CDR3 sequence: CASSRPGGEQYF. CDR3 in DNA: TGTGCCAGCAGCCGGCCCGGGGGCGAGCAGTACTTC.

The CDR3 region is CASIQGRLAVYQETQYF. CDR3 coding DNA: TGTGCCAGCATTCAGGGTCGACTAGCGGTGTACCAAGAGACCCAGTACTTC. The chain combines TRBV6-2 or TRBV6-3 with TRBJ2-5; TRBD2 matches 9 bases. This CDR3 region has 17 residues. The germline V gene has CDR1 MNHEY and CDR2 SVGEGT. Trimming removed 7 bases from V and 0 bases from J; junction bases left unmatched: 12.

This clonotype appeared many times. The J gene is TRBJ1-5, the V gene TRBV12-3 or TRBV12-4; D may be TRBD1 (6 bases). The CDR3 runs 17 residues. The germline V and J ends were trimmed by 6 bases and 7 bases, with 25 bases remaining between them. The CDR3 region is CASSPGPLWGPEQPQHF. In DNA form, the CDR3 reads TGTGCCAGCAGCCCCGGCCCCTTATGGGGGCCCGAACAGCCCCAGCATTTT.